This TCR beta chain was documented in a study of T cells in Graves' hyperthyroidism and ophthalmopathy. Broader study findings: In validation, the model predicted ophthalmopathy. These predictions came a median about 6.2 months before onset. Most thyroid clonotypes expanded above 0.001 were also detected in blood.

Amplified TCR beta CDR3 regions came from RNA transcripts. HTBI primers were the set used in a first-round RT-PCR of the TCR CDR3. TCRdb re-derived calls from the multiplex PCR reads in MiXCR, one entry per CDR3 protein. The sample yields about 640,000 distinct CDR3 sequences, less than 25% seen once. This clonotype has at least ten counts. Its antigen is undetermined. At one boundary the junction diverges from the germline segment, which might be a read error. The specimen was blood. The receptor was derived from a man younger than 45 with Graves' ophthalmopathy.

For the CDR3, the DNA is TGTGCCAGCAGCCAAGGCTTGGCGGAAGAGACCCAGTACTTC. Translation gives CASSQGLAEETQYF. The chain has TRBV4-3 and TRBJ2-5; D is ambiguous. The CDR3 is 14 amino acids. Germline loops: CDR1 LGHNA, CDR2 YSLEER.